These 21 T cell receptor beta chains originate from one sample sequenced in a study of blood T cell repertoires in COVID-19. Data came from immunoSEQ multiplex PCR; TCRdb stores just in-frame clones and leaves some out. The table includes roughly 32,000 clones, 77% detected once. Sequences were obtained from peripheral blood. The receptors were sampled from a human donor in a cohort sampled during active COVID-19.

V is TRBV27 and J is TRBJ2-7; TRBD1 is a possible D gene (7 bases). Trimming pared 6 bases from V and 4 bases from J, leaving 19 bases between. The CDR3 loop spans 15 amino acids. The germline V gene has CDR1 MNHEY and CDR2 SMNVEV (reference sequence). CDR3 amino acids: CASSLRTGLKYEQYF. The CDR3 nucleotides read TGTGCCAGCAGCTTGAGGACAGGACTAAAGTACGAGCAGTACTTC.

This rearrangement joins TRBV30 to TRBJ1-4; D call uncertain. Trimming removed 0 bases from V and 11 bases from J, with 13 bases in between. Germline V gene lookup returns CDR1 GTSNPN and CDR2 SVGIG (reference sequence). The CDR3 runs 13 residues. The DNA for the CDR3 is TGTGCCTGGAGTGTAACCAGGAACGGCAAACTGTTTTTT. The encoded protein is CAWSVTRNGKLFF.

V and J are TRBV9 and TRBJ2-1; 7 bases are a match to TRBD2. CDR1 SGDLS and CDR2 YYNGEE come from the germline V gene. The ends lost 0 bases at V and 6 bases at J; junction bases unmatched: 3. The CDR3 spans 14 residues. This CDR3 is CASSVGSGTNEQFF. DNA of the CDR3: TGTGCCAGCAGCGTAGGGAGCGGGACCAATGAGCAGTTCTTC.

V usage is TRBV6-5 and J usage is TRBJ1-5; no clear D gene. The CDR3 has 12 residues. Germline V gives CDR1 MNHEY, CDR2 SVGAGI. V lost 7 bases, J lost 6 bases, and 10 bases lay in between. The CDR3 reads CASTYGGQPQHF. CDR3 in DNA: TGTGCCAGCACCTACGGTGGTCAGCCCCAGCATTTT.

This rearrangement joins TRBV14 to TRBJ1-2, with TRBD1 matching 9 bases. The junction had 7 bases not matched to a gene; V was cut back by 3 bases and J by 8 bases. Germline CDR1 is SGHDN and CDR2 is FVKESK. CDR3 size: 14 residues. The CDR3 region is CASSHPGQGRGYTF. CDR3 DNA: TGTGCCAGCAGCCACCCGGGACAGGGAAGGGGCTACACCTTC. The whole variable domain, remainder taken from reference TRBV14 and TRBJ1-2, is EAGVTQFPSHSVIEKGQTVTLRCDPISGHDNLYWYRRVMGKEIKFLLHFVKESKQDESGMPNNRFLAERTGGTYSTLKVQPAELEDSGVYFCASSHPGQGRGYTFGSGTRLTVV.

In its sample, this clone was seen a few times. The chain employs TRBV6-6 and TRBJ1-5, with 9 bases that match TRBD1. Germline assignment: CDR1 MNHNY and CDR2 SVGAGI (reference sequence). Trimming cost V 2 bases and J 1 base; bases outside gene matches: 3. The CDR3 has 16 residues. CDR3 bases: TGTGCCAGCAGTTACGGGACAGGGAAAAGCAATCAGCCCCAGCATTTT. This translates into CASSYGTGKSNQPQHF.

The rearrangement joins TRBV7-9 to TRBJ1-1; TRBD1 matches at 8 bases. The V segment lost 5 bases and the J segment 5 bases; nucleotides outside the gene matches: 10. The CDR3 length is 15 residues. The germline CDR1 and CDR2 sequences are SEHNR and FQNEAQ (reference sequence). In DNA, the CDR3 is TGTGCCAGCAGCCCGAGACAGGGGAGGGGGACTGAAGCTTTCTTT. This sequence encodes CASSPRQGRGTEAFF.

This chain joins TRBV5-1 and TRBJ2-3; D possibly corresponds to TRBD1 (5 bases). V was pared by 3 bases and J by 1 base, with 9 bases between. CDR3 length: 14 residues. Germline-derived CDR1 and CDR2 are SGHRS and YFSETQ. CDR3 in amino acids: CASSWEGGTDTQYF. CDR3 DNA sequence: TGCGCCAGCAGCTGGGAAGGGGGCACAGATACGCAGTATTTT.

V and J are TRBV6-5 and TRBJ1-2; D not resolved. Germline V gene data show CDR1 as MNHEY and CDR2 as SVGAGI. V was trimmed by 0 bases and J by 4 bases, leaving 9 bases between them. The length of the CDR3 is 14 residues. CDR3 region: CASSYSWGGYGYTF. CDR3 nucleotides: TGTGCCAGCAGTTACTCTTGGGGAGGCTATGGCTACACCTTC.

In DNA, the CDR3 is TGTGCCAGCTCAAAAACAGACAATAGCAATCAGCCCCAGCATTTT. Translated, it gives CASSKTDNSNQPQHF. The V gene is TRBV18, the J gene TRBJ1-5; D unclear. The V gene's germline CDR1 is KGHSH and CDR2 LQKENI. Trimming left V 5 bases short and J 0 bases short, with 11 bases between. The CDR3 runs 15 residues.

DNA for the CDR3: TGTGCCACCAGCAGAGATGTACGGGTATTACCAGCCAAAAACATTCAGTACTTC. Translating it yields CATSRDVRVLPAKNIQYF. The rearrangement links TRBV15 to TRBJ2-4; D ambiguous. This CDR3 contains 18 residues. V was cut by 0 bases and J by 0 bases, with 15 bases left in between. CDR1 is LNHNV, CDR2 YYDKDF, per germline (reference sequence).

The rearrangement links TRBV7-2 to TRBJ2-3; 9 nucleotides agree with TRBD2. The V gene end was trimmed by 0 bases and the J gene end by 0 bases; junction bases not matched to a gene: 7. The CDR3 contains 18 residues. Per the germline V gene, CDR1 is SGHTA and CDR2 is FQGNSA. Written as DNA, the CDR3 is TGTGCCAGCAGCTTAGCGGGATCGAGCGGGAGGAGCACAGATACGCAGTATTTT. Translation gives CASSLAGSSGRSTDTQYF.

This clone was detected only a few times. The CDR3 region has the DNA TGTGCCAGCAGCGTAGGCGGGGCCCTCAATGAGCAGTTCTTC. Protein product: CASSVGGALNEQFF. J is TRBJ2-1 and V is TRBV9, with a weak D call TRBD2 (6 bases). Per germline, CDR1 SGDLS and CDR2 YYNGEE. The V end was cut by 0 bases, the J end by 6 bases, with 10 bases between. This CDR3 has 14 residues.

This chain joins TRBV6-5 and TRBJ1-1; D gene uncertain. V dropped 2 bases and J dropped 2 bases, with 12 bases sitting between them. The CDR3 has 15 amino acids. Germline CDR1 is MNHEY and CDR2 is SVGAGI. The CDR3 DNA sequence: TGTGCCAGCAGTTACAGCCCGGGGATAAACACTGAAGCTTTCTTT. It specifies CASSYSPGINTEAFF.

V and J are TRBV28 and TRBJ2-6; D is ambiguous. CDR1 MDHEN and CDR2 SYDVKM come from the germline V gene. The CDR3 totals 15 residues. With 6 bases removed from V and 1 base from J, the gap between germline ends came to 10 bases. CDR3: CASSLLISGANVLTF. DNA of the CDR3: TGTGCCAGCAGCCTGTTAATATCTGGGGCCAACGTCCTGACTTTC.

V and J are TRBV5-1 and TRBJ2-1, with 12 bases that match TRBD2. With V trimmed by 4 bases and J by 3 bases, 5 bases remained unmatched. The CDR3 consists of 16 residues. Germline CDR1 reads SGHRS; CDR2 reads YFSETQ. The CDR3 DNA is TGCGCCAGCAGCCCGCGGACTAGCGGGGTCTACAATGAGCAGTTCTTC. Amino acids: CASSPRTSGVYNEQFF.

The rearrangement uses TRBV18 and TRBJ2-5; TRBD1 aligns across 10 bases. J lost 3 bases, V lost 2 bases, and 6 bases had no gene match. CDR1 and CDR2 from the germline V gene are KGHSH and LQKENI. This CDR3 contains 16 residues. The CDR3 coding sequence is TGTGCCAGCTCACCAGGGACAGGGGTCGGGAAAGAGACCCAGTACTTC. It specifies CASSPGTGVGKETQYF.

This chain connects TRBV5-5 to TRBJ2-7, with 7 bases aligning to TRBD1. This CDR3 region has 15 residues. V was clipped by 4 bases and J by 2 bases; unmatched bases: 9. Per germline, CDR1 SGHKS and CDR2 YYEKEE (reference sequence). CDR3 sequence (DNA): TGTGCCAGCAGCCAACCGGGACAGTCGACCTACGAGCAGTACTTC. Residues: CASSQPGQSTYEQYF. Full variable domain (outside the CDR3, taken from reference TRBV5-5 and TRBJ2-7): DAGVTQSPTHLIKTRGQQVTLRCSPISGHKSVSWYQQVLGQGPQFIFQYYEKEERGRGNFPDRFSARQFPNYSSELNVNALLLGDSALYLCASSQPGQSTYEQYFGPGTRLTVT.

The rearrangement uses TRBV18 and TRBJ1-2; 7 nucleotides align to TRBD1. Trimming removed 4 bases from V and 2 bases from J; junction bases left unmatched: 7. Germline CDR1 is KGHSH and CDR2 is LQKENI. CDR3 length: 15 residues. CDR3 loop: CASSLQPTGNYGYTF. DNA for the CDR3: TGTGCCAGCTCACTTCAGCCGACAGGGAACTATGGCTACACCTTC. Together with reference TRBV18 and TRBJ1-2, the CDR3 gives the full variable domain: NAGVMQNPRHLVRRRGQEARLRCSPMKGHSHVYWYRQLPEEGLKFMVYLQKENIIDESGMPKERFSAEFPKEGPSILRIQQVVRGDSAAYFCASSLQPTGNYGYTFGSGTRLTVV.

The chain combines TRBV5-1 with TRBJ1-1; D perhaps matches TRBD1 (5 bases). The CDR3 runs 15 residues. Trimming shortened V by 8 bases and J by 5 bases, and 22 bases separated the two germline ends. CDR1 SGHRS and CDR2 YFSETQ come from the germline V gene. CDR3 sequence: CASRAGTHGGTEAFF. CDR3 sequence (DNA): TGCGCCAGTAGAGCCGGGACCCACGGGGGAACTGAAGCTTTCTTT.

This clone was counted once. This chain links TRBV18 with TRBJ1-6; TRBD1 might be the D (6 bases). The ends were cut back, 0 bases at V and 10 bases at J, with 19 bases in the middle. CDR3 length: 17 residues. Germline CDR1 and CDR2: KGHSH and LQKENI. CDR3 sequence: CASSPPVGAHRDSPLHF. CDR3 DNA: TGTGCCAGCTCACCACCGGTGGGGGCCCACAGGGACTCACCCCTCCACTTT.